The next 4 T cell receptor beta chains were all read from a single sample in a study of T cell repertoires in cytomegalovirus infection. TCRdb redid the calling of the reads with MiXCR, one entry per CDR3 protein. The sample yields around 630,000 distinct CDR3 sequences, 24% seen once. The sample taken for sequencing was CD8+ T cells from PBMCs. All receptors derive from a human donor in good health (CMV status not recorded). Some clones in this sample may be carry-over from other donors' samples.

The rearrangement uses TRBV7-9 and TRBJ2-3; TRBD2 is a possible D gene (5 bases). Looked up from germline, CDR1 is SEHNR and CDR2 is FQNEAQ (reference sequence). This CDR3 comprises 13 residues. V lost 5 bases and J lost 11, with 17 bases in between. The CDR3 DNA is TGTGCCAGCAGCAAACCGGCGGAGGTCAGGCAGTATTTT. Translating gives CASSKPAEVRQYF.

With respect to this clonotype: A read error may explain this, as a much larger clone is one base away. This CDR3 is CASSTSRQGRFF. The CDR3 nucleotides are TGTGCCAGCAGTACATCAAGACAGGGCCGGTTCTTC. This chain uses TRBV6-5 with TRBJ2-1; TRBD1 matches 7 bases. V shed 5 bases and J 15 bases; nucleotides not matched to a gene: 10. This CDR3 is 12 amino acids long. Germline CDR1 MNHEY, CDR2 SVGAGI.

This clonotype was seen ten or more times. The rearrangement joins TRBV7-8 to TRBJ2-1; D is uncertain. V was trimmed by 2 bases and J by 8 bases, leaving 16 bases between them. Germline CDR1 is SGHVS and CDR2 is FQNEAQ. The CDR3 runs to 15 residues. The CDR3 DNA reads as TGTGCCAGCAGCTTAACTTCAAGGGTGATTGATGAGCAGTTCTTC. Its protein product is CASSLTSRVIDEQFF.

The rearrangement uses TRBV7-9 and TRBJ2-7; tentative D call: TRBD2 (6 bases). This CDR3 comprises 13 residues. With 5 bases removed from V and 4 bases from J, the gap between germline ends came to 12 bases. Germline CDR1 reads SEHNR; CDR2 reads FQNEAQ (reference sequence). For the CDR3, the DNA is TGTGCCAGCAGCGGAGGGTTCGGATACGAGCAGTACTTC. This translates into CASSGGFGYEQYF.